This entry features one TCR beta chain sequence. The data belong to a study of T cell changes during pregnancy in multiple sclerosis. Libraries were prepared by immunoSEQ multiplex PCR; TCRdb keeps only in-frame clonotypes and omits some of them. The sample records about 64,000 clones, around 96% being singletons. V was clipped by 4 bases and J by 5 bases; unmatched bases: 8. CDR1 and CDR2 (germline): SGDLS, YYNGEE. The CDR3 spans 15 residues. Specimen: CD8+ T cells from peripheral blood mononuclear cells, collected after pregnancy. The chain joins TRBV9 to TRBJ2-3; 9 bases are shared with TRBD2. The TCR comes from a female donor with multiple sclerosis, enrolled in a pregnancy study. In nucleotides, the CDR3 is TGTGCCAGCAGCAGCGCGGGAGGGCGGGGAGATACGCAGTATTTT. Amino acid sequence: CASSSAGGRGDTQYF.